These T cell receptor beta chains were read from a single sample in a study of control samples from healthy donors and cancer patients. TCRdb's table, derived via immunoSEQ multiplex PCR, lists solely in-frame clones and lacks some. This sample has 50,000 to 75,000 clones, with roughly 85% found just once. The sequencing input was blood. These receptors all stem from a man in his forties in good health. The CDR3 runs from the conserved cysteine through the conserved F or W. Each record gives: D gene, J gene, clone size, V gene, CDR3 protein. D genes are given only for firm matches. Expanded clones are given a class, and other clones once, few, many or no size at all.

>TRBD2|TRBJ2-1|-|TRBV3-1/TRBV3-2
CASSQGTRNYNEQFF
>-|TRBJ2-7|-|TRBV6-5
CASSPSGPSSYEQYF
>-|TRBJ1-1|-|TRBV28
CASRPWVGFGTEAFF
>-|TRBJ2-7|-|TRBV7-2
CASSYPIQLGYEQYF
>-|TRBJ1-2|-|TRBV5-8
CASSLGEGSYTF
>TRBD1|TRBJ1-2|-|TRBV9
CASSGGRQGPGYGYTF
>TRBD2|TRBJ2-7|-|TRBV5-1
CASSLRQGTSGKLYEQYF
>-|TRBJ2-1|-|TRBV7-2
CASSLASYNEQFF
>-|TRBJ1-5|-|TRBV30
CAWSAQENQPQHF
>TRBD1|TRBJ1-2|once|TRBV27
CASSPDRVNYGYTF
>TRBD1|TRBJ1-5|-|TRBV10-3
CATWTGGMGNQPQHF
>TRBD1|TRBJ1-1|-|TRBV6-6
CASSPPDRLKTEAFF
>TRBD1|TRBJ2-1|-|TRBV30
CAWSVWGQGYNEQFF
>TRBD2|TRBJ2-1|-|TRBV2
CASSVLAGVVNEQFF
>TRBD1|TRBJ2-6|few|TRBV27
CASSLSGTGNSGANVLTF
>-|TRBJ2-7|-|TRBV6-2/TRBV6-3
CASSLVYPYEQYF
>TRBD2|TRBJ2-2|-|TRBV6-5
CASSRLAGETGELFF
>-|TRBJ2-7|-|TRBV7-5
CARRGGFREYEQYF
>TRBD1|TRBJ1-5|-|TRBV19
CASSITTGGGNQPQHF
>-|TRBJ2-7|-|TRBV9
CASSVEQFSYEQYF
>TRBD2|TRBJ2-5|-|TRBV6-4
CASSREVMETQYF
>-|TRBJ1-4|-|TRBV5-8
CASSLGQRRVKLFF
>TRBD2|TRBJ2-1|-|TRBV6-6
CASHEAGSFKNEQFF
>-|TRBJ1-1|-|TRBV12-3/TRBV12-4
CASSLEGGTEAFF
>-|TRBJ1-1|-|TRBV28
CASSLRTGNTEAFF
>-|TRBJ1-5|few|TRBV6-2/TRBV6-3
CASSTGYQPQHF
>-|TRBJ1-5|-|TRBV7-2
CASSLGPRVGQPQHF
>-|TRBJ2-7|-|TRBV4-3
CASSQDRRAGAYEQYF
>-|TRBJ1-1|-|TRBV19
CASIGGGAFTEAFF
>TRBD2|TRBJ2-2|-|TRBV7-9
CASSPGAGAMRTGELFF
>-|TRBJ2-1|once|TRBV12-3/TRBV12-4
CASSLGGNEQFF
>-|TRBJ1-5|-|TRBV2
CASRGPGTASNQPQHF
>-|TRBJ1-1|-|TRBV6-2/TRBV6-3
CASSYTPNTEAFF
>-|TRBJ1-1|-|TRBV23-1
CASRTFEGNTEAFF
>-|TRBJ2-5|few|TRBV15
CATSRVGEETQYF
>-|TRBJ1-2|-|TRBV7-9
CASSLGSVGYTF
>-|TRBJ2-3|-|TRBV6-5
CASSYRAEGSDTQYF
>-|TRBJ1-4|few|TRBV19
CASSTQGSNEKLFF
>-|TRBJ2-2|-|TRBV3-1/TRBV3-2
CASSRQETANTGELFF
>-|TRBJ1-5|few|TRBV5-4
CASSLDRDNQPQHF
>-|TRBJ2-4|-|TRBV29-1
CSGGSTSKNIQYF
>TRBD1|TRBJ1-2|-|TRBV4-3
CASSQVDVRQGDYGYTF
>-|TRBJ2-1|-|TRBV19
CASSIGRGANEQFF
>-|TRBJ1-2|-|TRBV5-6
CASSSQRTVVYGYTF
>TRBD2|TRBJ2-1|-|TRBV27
CASRTSGGRNEQFF
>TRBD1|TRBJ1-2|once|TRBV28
CASSRQGARGYTF
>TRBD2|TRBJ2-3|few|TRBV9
CASSDELAGDSDTQYF